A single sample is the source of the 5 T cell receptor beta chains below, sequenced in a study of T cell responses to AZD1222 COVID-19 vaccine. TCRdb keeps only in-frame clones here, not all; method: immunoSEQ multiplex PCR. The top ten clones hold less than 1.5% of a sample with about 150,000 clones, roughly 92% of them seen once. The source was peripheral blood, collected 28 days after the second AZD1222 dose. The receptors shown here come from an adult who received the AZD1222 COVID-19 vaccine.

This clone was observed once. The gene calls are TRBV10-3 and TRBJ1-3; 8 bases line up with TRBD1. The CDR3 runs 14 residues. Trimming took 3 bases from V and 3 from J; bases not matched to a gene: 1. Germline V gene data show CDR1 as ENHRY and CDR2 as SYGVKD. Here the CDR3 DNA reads TGTGCCATCAGTGAAACAGGGGGTGGAAACACCATATATTTT. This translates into CAISETGGGNTIYF.

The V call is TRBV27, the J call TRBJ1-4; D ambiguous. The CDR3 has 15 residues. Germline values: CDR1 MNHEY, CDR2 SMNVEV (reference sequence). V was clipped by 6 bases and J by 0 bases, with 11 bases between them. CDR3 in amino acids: CASRDGVATNEKLFF. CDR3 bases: TGTGCCAGCAGAGATGGGGTTGCAACTAATGAAAAACTGTTTTTT.

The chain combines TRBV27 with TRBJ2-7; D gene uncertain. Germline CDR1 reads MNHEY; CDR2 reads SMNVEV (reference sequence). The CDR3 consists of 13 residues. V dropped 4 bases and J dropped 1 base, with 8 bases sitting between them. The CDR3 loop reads CASSYRDSYEQYF. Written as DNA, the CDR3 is TGTGCCAGCAGTTATAGGGATTCCTACGAGCAGTACTTC.

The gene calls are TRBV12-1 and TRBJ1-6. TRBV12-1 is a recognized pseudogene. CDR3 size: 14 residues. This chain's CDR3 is CASSFVSHNSPLHF. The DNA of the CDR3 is TGTGCCAGCAGCTTTGTCTCCCATAATTCACCCCTCCACTTT.

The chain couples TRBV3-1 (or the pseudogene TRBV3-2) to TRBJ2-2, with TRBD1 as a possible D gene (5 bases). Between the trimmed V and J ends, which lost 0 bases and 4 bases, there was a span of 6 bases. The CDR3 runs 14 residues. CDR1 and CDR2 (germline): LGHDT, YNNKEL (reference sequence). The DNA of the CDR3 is TGTGCCAGCAGCCAAGACAGGGCCACCGGGGAGCTGTTTTTT. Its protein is CASSQDRATGELFF.